These T cell receptor beta chains were read from a single sample in a study of tumor-infiltrating lymphocytes in oesophageal squamous cell carcinoma. A single record per CDR3 protein comes from TCRdb applying MiXCR to the PCR reads. In the table there are some 16,000 distinct CDR3 sequences, over 40% of which are singletons. The sequenced sample was normal esophageal tissue next to the tumor. The receptors come from a female donor with esophageal squamous cell carcinoma. CDR3s include the opening cysteine and the closing phenylalanine or tryptophan. D genes are given only for firm matches. Not every row has a clone size; where given, it reads once, few, many or a size class.

-,TRBJ2-5,TRBV19,TRBD2,TGTGCCAGTAAGGCCCTTAGGCCTAGCGGGAGGAATGAGCAGTACTTC,CASKALRPSGRNEQYF
once,TRBJ2-5,TRBV12-3/TRBV12-4,-,TGTGCCAGCAGACCCGCTAGCGTCAGCTCCTACAATGAGCAGTACTTC,CASRPASVSSYNEQYF
-,TRBJ2-1,TRBV7-6,TRBD2,TGTGCCAGCAGCTTAGCAACACCGACTAGCGGGGGGCCGATCAATGAGCAGTTCTTC,CASSLATPTSGGPINEQFF
medium-sized,TRBJ2-7,TRBV6-1,TRBD1,TGTGCCAGCAGGACCGGGACAGGGGGAAACGAGCAGTACTTC,CASRTGTGGNEQYF
few,TRBJ2-7,TRBV7-2,TRBD2,TGTGCCAGCAGCTCGGTAGCGGGAGGCCCCTACGAGCAGTACTTC,CASSSVAGGPYEQYF
-,TRBJ2-3,TRBV12-3/TRBV12-4,-,TGTGCCAGCAGTTACGGGGGCACAGATACGCAGTATTTT,CASSYGGTDTQYF
many,TRBJ2-7,TRBV12-3/TRBV12-4,TRBD2,TGTGCCAGCAGTTCCCTGACTAGCGGGAGAAATGAGCAGTACTTC,CASSSLTSGRNEQYF
-,TRBJ2-1,TRBV7-6,-,TGTGCCAGCAGCCAGGGTGGGGGGAATGAGCAGTTCTTC,CASSQGGGNEQFF
-,TRBJ2-1,TRBV11-2,-,TGTGCCAGCAGCTTAGGAAATATTGGGGTTGAGCAGTTCTTC,CASSLGNIGVEQFF
-,TRBJ1-5,TRBV6-1,-,TGTGCCAGCAGCGGCCGTGGGGGGCCGCCCAATCAGCCCCAGCATTTT,CASSGRGGPPNQPQHF
-,TRBJ2-1,TRBV7-3,-,TGTGCCAGCAGCTTATCTCTAGCGTGGGACAATGAGCAGTTCTTC,CASSLSLAWDNEQFF
few,TRBJ2-3,TRBV7-2,TRBD2,TGTGCCAGCAGCTTAGTTCGGGGAGGGGATACGCAGTATTTT,CASSLVRGGDTQYF
few,TRBJ1-2,TRBV29-1,TRBD1,TGCAGCGCGAACAGGGGCCATGGCTACACCTTC,CSANRGHGYTF
once,TRBJ2-6,TRBV7-3,TRBD1,TGTGCCAGCAGCGCTAGGGGACAGATCTCTGGGGCCAACGTCCTGACTTTC,CASSARGQISGANVLTF
few,TRBJ1-5,TRBV19,TRBD1,TGTGCCAGTAACGTCCCGGGACAGGGGGATTCGAATCAGCCCCAGCATTTT,CASNVPGQGDSNQPQHF
-,TRBJ2-5,TRBV7-6,TRBD2,TGTGCCAGCAGCTTAGCGACTATAGCGGGAGTTCGAGAGACCCAGTACTTC,CASSLATIAGVRETQYF
many,TRBJ2-1,TRBV27,-,TGTGCCAGCAGTTTCTCCGGGACAAGCTACAATGAGCAGTTCTTC,CASSFSGTSYNEQFF
-,TRBJ2-7,TRBV7-6,-,TGTGCCAGCAGCTTAGTAGCTGCAGGAGGCGACGAGCAGTACTTC,CASSLVAAGGDEQYF
-,TRBJ1-5,TRBV20-1,TRBD1,TGCAGTGCTAGAGATCCCAGGGGGAGTAGCAATCAGCCCCAGCATTTT,CSARDPRGSSNQPQHF
-,TRBJ2-1,TRBV7-2,TRBD2,TGTGCCAGCAGCCTGGAGGGACTAGGAGTCAATGAGCAGTTCTTC,CASSLEGLGVNEQFF
-,TRBJ2-2,TRBV7-3,TRBD1,TGTGCCAGCAGCCCCGGGACAGCGAACACCGGGGAGCTGTTTTTT,CASSPGTANTGELFF
-,TRBJ2-3,TRBV7-2,TRBD2,TGTGCCAGCAGCCGTACTAGCGGGGCCATTGATACGCAGTATTTT,CASSRTSGAIDTQYF
-,TRBJ2-7,TRBV27,-,TGTGCCAGCAGCCCGGGCGCGGGACCGAGCTCCTACAATGAGCAGTACTTC,CASSPGAGPSSYNEQYF
many,TRBJ2-5,TRBV12-5,-,TGTGCTAGTGGTTCGAATGTGAGAGGGGATCAGTACTTC,CASGSNVRGDQYF
many,TRBJ2-7,TRBV7-8,TRBD2,TGTGCCAGCAGCTTAGCCGGGATGACTAGCGGACCCTACGAGCAGTACTTC,CASSLAGMTSGPYEQYF
once,TRBJ1-2,TRBV7-8,-,TGTGCCAGCAGCTTAGGTCTGGGCGGGGGATTAGGCTACACCTTC,CASSLGLGGGLGYTF
many,TRBJ2-1,TRBV6-6,TRBD2,TGTGCCAGCAGTTACACTAGCGGGAGGGTCAATGAGCAGTTCTTC,CASSYTSGRVNEQFF
few,TRBJ2-7,TRBV3-1,-,TGTGCCAGCAGCCCAACAAGGGCTGTAACCTACGAGCAGTACTTC,CASSPTRAVTYEQYF
-,TRBJ1-2,TRBV7-6,-,TGTGCCAGCAGCTTACCCGCCCCCGGGCACGGCTACACCTTC,CASSLPAPGHGYTF
-,TRBJ2-5,TRBV7-6,TRBD1,TGTGCCAGCGGACAGGGGTGGGTCAGAGAGACCCAGTACTTC,CASGQGWVRETQYF
few,TRBJ1-1,TRBV7-4,-,TGTGCCAGCAGCTTAGCAGAGCCCACTGAAGCTTTCTTT,CASSLAEPTEAFF
-,TRBJ2-3,TRBV7-9,TRBD1,TGTGCCAGCAGCTTTCCGGGACAGGGGTTAGATACGCAGTATTTT,CASSFPGQGLDTQYF
-,TRBJ2-7,TRBV7-2,TRBD1,TGTGCCAGCAGCTTAGTAGGAGGCGGACAGGGTAGGTCCTCCTACGAGCAGTACTTC,CASSLVGGGQGRSSYEQYF
-,TRBJ2-7,TRBV7-3,TRBD2,TGTGCCAGCAGCCGGGAGGGTAGCGGGGGGTACGAGCAGTACTTC,CASSREGSGGYEQYF
-,TRBJ2-7,TRBV7-2,-,TGTGCCAGCAGCTTACGAATCGGCGAGCAGTACTTC,CASSLRIGEQYF
many,TRBJ2-5,TRBV27,-,TGTGCCAGCAGTTTATCGAATGTAGGAGAGCAGTACTTC,CASSLSNVGEQYF
once,TRBJ2-3,TRBV7-2,TRBD2,TGTGCCAGCAGCTTAGTAGGGGGACTAGCGTCCACAGATACGCAGTATTTT,CASSLVGGLASTDTQYF
medium-sized,TRBJ1-3,TRBV7-2,TRBD1,TGTGCCAGCAGCTTCCGTCGACAGGGGGCAAGAAACACCATATATTTT,CASSFRRQGARNTIYF
many,TRBJ1-6,TRBV14,-,TGTGCCAGCAGCCAGGACAGCTCCTATAATTCACCCCTCCACTTC,CASSQDSSYNSPLHF
-,TRBJ2-3,TRBV19,TRBD2,TGTGCCAGTAGTAGCGGGACTAGCGCAGATACGCAGTATTTT,CASSSGTSADTQYF
many,TRBJ2-1,TRBV7-9,-,TGTGCCAGCAGCCCTTGGGAGGACTCCTACAATGAGCAGTTCTTC,CASSPWEDSYNEQFF
few,TRBJ2-1,TRBV20-1,-,TGCAGTGCTAGAGATGGTCGCGACTCGTACAATGAGCAGTTCTTC,CSARDGRDSYNEQFF
medium-sized,TRBJ2-1,TRBV7-9,-,TGTGCCAGCAGCTTAGTCCTTACTCACCTCGACAATGAGCAGTTCTTC,CASSLVLTHLDNEQFF
-,TRBJ2-7,TRBV7-2,TRBD1,TGTGCCAGCAGCCCGACGGACAGGAGGTGGGACGAGCAGTACTTC,CASSPTDRRWDEQYF
-,TRBJ2-3,TRBV7-2,TRBD2,TGTGCCTCCGGGGGGAGACCCACAACAGATACGCAGTATTTT,CASGGRPTTDTQYF
-,TRBJ2-4,TRBV7-3,-,TGTGCCAGCAGCCTTCAGGGGAGTGCCAAAAACATTCAGTACTTC,CASSLQGSAKNIQYF
-,TRBJ2-7,TRBV7-8,-,TGTGCCAGCAGCTTGGGTCTAGCGTATAGTGAGCAGTACTTC,CASSLGLAYSEQYF
medium-sized,TRBJ2-1,TRBV24-1,-,TGTGCCACCAGTGATGTCAGTGAGCAGTTCTTC,CATSDVSEQFF
medium-sized,TRBJ2-1,TRBV11-3,TRBD1,TGTGCCAGCAGCCCGCGACAGGGACAGGGATACAATGAGCAGTTCTTC,CASSPRQGQGYNEQFF
few,TRBJ2-5,TRBV7-2,TRBD2,TGTGCCAGCAGCTTAGCCGGGACTAGCGGCCAAGAGACCCAGTACTTC,CASSLAGTSGQETQYF
medium-sized,TRBJ2-5,TRBV6-1,-,TGTGCCAGCAGTGTTAGCCTCAGTGGGGAGACCCAGTACTTC,CASSVSLSGETQYF
many,TRBJ1-5,TRBV28,-,TGTGCCAGCATATCAGGGAACCAGCCCCAGCATTTT,CASISGNQPQHF
-,TRBJ2-4,TRBV14,TRBD2,TGTGCCAGCAGCCAAGGGACAGGACTAGCGGGAGAGGGGCTAGAGAAGCAGTACTTC,CASSQGTGLAGEGLEKQYF
-,TRBJ1-4,TRBV12-3/TRBV12-4,-,TGTGCCAGCAGTTCAACCTGGTCAGTTGAAAAACTGTTTTTT,CASSSTWSVEKLFF